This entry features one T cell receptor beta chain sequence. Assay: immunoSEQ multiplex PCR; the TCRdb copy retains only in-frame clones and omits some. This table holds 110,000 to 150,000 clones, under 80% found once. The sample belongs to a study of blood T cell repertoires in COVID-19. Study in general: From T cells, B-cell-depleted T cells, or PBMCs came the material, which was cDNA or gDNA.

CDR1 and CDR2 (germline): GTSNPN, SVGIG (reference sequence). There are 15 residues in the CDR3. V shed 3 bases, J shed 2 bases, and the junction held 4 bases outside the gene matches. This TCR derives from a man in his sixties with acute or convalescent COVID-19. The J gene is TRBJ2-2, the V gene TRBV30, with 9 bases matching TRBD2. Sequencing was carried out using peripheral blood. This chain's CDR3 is CAWSHSGRNTGELFF. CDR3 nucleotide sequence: TGTGCCTGGAGCCATAGCGGGAGAAACACCGGGGAGCTGTTTTTT.